Below, 2 T cell receptor beta chains from the same sample are listed, as sequenced in a study of T cell clonality in common variable immunodeficiency. TCRdb's table, derived via immunoSEQ multiplex PCR, lists solely in-frame clones and lacks some. The sample presents about 74,000 clones, none singletons. The material sequenced was peripheral blood mononuclear cells. The origin of the receptors is a person aged 18 to 69 in good health.

This clone was counted ten times or more. The CDR3 bases that were read are TGTGCCAGCTCACCACCACAGGGGGATATAGAGACC. Translation: CASSPPQGDIET. The full-length CDR3 reads as CASSPPQGDIETQYF. The rearrangement links TRBV18 to TRBJ2-5; 8 bases align to TRBD1. The CDR3 goes on 3 residues after the read ends, and that part is filled in from the germline J gene. With V trimmed by 0 bases and J by 4 bases, 4 bases remained unmatched. CDR3 size: 15 residues. Germline CDR1 and CDR2: KGHSH and LQKENI.

This clone has just a few counts. The sequenced CDR3 bases are TGCGCCAGCAGTGAAACTGGCGGGAGCTCCTACAATGAG. Translating it yields CASSETGGSSYNE. The whole CDR3 is CASSETGGSSYNEQFF. V usage is TRBV10-2 and J usage is TRBJ2-1; 7 bases map to TRBD2. The read falls 3 residues short of the CDR3 end, and the missing part is taken from the germline J gene. The CDR3 covers 16 residues. Germline V gives CDR1 WSHSY, CDR2 SAAADI. V was pared by 3 bases and J by 0 bases, with 5 bases of the junction left unmatched.